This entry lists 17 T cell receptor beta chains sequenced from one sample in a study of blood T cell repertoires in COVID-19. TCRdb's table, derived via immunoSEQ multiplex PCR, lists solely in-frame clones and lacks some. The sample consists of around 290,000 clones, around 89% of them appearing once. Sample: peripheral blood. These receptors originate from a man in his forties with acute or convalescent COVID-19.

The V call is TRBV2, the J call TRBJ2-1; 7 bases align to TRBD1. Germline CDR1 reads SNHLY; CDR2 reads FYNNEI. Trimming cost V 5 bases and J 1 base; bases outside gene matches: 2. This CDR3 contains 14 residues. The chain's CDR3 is CASSRRGSYNEQFF. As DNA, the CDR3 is TGTGCCAGCAGTCGCAGGGGGTCCTACAATGAGCAGTTCTTC. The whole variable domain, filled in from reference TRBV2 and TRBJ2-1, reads EPEVTQTPSHQVTQMGQEVILRCVPISNHLYFYWYRQILGQKVEFLVSFYNNEISEKSEIFDDQFSVERPDGSNFTLKIRSTKLEDSAMYFCASSRRGSYNEQFFGPGTRLTVL.

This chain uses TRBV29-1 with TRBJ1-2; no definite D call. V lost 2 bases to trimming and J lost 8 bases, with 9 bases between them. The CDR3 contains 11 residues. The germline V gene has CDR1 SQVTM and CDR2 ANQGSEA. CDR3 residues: CSVERGGGYTF. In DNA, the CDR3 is TGCAGCGTTGAACGCGGTGGAGGCTACACCTTC.

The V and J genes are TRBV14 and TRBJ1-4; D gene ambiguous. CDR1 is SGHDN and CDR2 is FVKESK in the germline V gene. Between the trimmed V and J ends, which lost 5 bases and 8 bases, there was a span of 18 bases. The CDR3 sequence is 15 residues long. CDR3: CASSSGGGLREKLFF. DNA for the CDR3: TGTGCCAGCAGCTCCGGCGGAGGGTTAAGGGAAAAACTGTTTTTT. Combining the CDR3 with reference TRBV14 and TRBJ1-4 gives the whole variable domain EAGVTQFPSHSVIEKGQTVTLRCDPISGHDNLYWYRRVMGKEIKFLLHFVKESKQDESGMPNNRFLAERTGGTYSTLKVQPAELEDSGVYFCASSSGGGLREKLFFGSGTQLSVL.

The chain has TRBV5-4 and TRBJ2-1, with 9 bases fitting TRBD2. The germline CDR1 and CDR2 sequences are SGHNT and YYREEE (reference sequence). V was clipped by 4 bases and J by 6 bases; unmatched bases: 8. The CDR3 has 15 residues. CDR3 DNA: TGTGCCAGCAGCCGAGCGGGGGGATCCAGCAATGAGCAGTTCTTC. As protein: CASSRAGGSSNEQFF. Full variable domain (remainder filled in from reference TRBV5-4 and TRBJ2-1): ETGVTQSPTHLIKTRGQQVTLRCSSQSGHNTVSWYQQALGQGPQFIFQYYREEENGRGNFPPRFSGLQFPNYSSELNVNALELDDSALYLCASSRAGGSSNEQFFGPGTRLTVL.

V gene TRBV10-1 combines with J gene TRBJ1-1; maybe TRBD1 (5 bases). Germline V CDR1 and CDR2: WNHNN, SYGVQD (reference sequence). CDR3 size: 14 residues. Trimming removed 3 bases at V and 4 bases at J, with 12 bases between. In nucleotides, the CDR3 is TGCGCCAGCAGTGACGCGCAGGGCTCCACTGAAGCTTTCTTT. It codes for CASSDAQGSTEAFF.

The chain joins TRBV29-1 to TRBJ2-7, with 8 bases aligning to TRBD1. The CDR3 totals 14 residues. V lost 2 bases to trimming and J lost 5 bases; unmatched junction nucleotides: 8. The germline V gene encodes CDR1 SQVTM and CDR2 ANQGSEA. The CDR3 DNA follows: TGCAGCGTTGAATTCCCTCCAGGGGGCGACGAGCAGTACTTC. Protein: CSVEFPPGGDEQYF.

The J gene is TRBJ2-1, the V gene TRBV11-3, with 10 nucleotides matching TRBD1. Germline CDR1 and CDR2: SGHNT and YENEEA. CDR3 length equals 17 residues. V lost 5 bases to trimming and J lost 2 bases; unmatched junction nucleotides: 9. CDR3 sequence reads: CASSPGRGQGTYNEQFF. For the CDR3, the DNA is TGTGCCAGCAGCCCGGGGAGGGGACAGGGGACCTACAATGAGCAGTTCTTC.

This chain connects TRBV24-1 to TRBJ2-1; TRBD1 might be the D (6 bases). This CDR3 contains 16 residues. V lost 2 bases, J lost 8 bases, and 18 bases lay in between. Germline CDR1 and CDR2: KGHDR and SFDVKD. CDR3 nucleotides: TGTGCCACCAGTGATTCGGGAAGTGGAGAGGGGGATGAGCAGTTCTTC. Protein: CATSDSGSGEGDEQFF.

This CDR3 is CATSEYDRGRGGELFF. The CDR3 DNA sequence: TGTGCCACCAGTGAATACGACAGGGGGCGTGGCGGGGAGCTGTTTTTT. This chain links TRBV24-1 with TRBJ2-2; TRBD1 agrees at 10 bases. CDR3 size: 16 residues. J lost 7 bases, V lost 4 bases, and 8 bases had no gene match. Germline loops: CDR1 KGHDR, CDR2 SFDVKD.

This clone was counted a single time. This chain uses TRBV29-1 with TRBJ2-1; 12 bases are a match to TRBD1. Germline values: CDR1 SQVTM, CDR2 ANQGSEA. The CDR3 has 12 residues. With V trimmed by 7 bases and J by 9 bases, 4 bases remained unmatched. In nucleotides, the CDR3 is TGCAGCGCCGGGACAGGGGGCGGTGAGCAGTTCTTC. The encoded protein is CSAGTGGGEQFF.

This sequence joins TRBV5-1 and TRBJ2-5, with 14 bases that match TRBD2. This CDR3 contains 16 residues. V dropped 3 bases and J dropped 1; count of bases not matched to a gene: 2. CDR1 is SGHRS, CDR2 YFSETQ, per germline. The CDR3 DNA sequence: TGCGCCAGCAGCTCAGGACTAGCGGGGGGCCAAGAGACCCAGTACTTC. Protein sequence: CASSSGLAGGQETQYF.

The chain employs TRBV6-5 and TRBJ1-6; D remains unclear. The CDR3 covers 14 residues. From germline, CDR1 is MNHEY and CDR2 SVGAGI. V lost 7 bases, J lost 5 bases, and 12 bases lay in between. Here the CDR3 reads CASIPGVDNSPLHF. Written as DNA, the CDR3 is TGTGCCAGCATCCCCGGGGTGGATAATTCACCCCTCCACTTT.

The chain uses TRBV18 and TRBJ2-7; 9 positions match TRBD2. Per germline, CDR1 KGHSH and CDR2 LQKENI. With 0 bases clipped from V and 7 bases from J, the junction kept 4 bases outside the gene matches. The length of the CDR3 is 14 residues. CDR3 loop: CASSPPAGGTEQYF. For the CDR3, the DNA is TGTGCCAGCTCACCACCGGCGGGGGGGACGGAGCAGTACTTC.

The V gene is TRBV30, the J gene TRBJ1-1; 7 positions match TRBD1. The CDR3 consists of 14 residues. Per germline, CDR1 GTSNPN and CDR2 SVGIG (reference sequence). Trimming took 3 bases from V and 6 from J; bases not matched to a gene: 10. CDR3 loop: CAWRLGGGSAEAFF. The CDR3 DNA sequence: TGTGCCTGGAGACTAGGGGGCGGTAGCGCTGAAGCTTTCTTT.

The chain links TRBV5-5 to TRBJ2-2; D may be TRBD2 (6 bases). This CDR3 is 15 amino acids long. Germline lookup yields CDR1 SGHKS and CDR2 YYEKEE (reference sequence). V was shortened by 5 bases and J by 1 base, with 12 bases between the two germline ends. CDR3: CASRAGPLNTGELFF. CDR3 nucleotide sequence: TGTGCCAGCAGGGCGGGACCGTTGAACACCGGGGAGCTGTTTTTT. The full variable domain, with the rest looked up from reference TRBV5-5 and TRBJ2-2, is DAGVTQSPTHLIKTRGQQVTLRCSPISGHKSVSWYQQVLGQGPQFIFQYYEKEERGRGNFPDRFSARQFPNYSSELNVNALLLGDSALYLCASRAGPLNTGELFFGEGSRLTVL.

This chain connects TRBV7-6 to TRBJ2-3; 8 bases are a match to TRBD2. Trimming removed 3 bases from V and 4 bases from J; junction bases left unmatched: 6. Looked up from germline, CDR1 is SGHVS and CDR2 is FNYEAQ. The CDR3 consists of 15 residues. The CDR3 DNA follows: TGTGCCAGCAGCTTTCTCGGGGGGGAGGCAGATACGCAGTATTTT. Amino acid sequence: CASSFLGGEADTQYF.

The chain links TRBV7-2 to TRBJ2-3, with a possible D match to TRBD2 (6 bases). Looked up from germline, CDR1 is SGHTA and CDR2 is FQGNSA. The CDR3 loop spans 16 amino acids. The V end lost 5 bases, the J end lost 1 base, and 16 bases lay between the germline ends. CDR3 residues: CASSRLGGTGTDTQYF. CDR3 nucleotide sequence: TGTGCCAGCAGCCGTCTTGGGGGGACTGGCACAGATACGCAGTATTTT.